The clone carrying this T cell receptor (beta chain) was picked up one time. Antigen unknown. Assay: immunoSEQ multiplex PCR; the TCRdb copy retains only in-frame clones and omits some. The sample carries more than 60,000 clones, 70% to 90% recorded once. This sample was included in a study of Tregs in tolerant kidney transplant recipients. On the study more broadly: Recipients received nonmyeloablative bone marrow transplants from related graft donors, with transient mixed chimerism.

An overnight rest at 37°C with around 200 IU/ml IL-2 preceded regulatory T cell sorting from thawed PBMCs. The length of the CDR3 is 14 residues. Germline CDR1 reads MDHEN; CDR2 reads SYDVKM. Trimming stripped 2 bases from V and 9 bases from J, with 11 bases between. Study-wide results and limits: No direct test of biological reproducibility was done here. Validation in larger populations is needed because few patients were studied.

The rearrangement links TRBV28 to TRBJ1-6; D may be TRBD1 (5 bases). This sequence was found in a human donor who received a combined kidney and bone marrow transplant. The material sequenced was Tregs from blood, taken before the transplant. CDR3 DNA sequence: TGTGCCAGCAGTTTAGCAGGGTTACTTTCACCCCTCCACTTT. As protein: CASSLAGLLSPLHF.